These T cell receptor beta chains were read from a single sample in a study of shared clonotypes between healthy human individuals. Assay: immunoSEQ multiplex PCR; the TCRdb copy retains only in-frame clones and omits some. The data contain fewer than 400,000 clones, about 74% of them singletons. Sequenced: memory CD4+ T cells sorted from blood. These receptors all come from a man younger than 45 in good health. CDR3s leave out the opening cysteine and the closing phenylalanine or tryptophan. Fields, in order: clone size, V gene, J gene, CDR3 protein. Only part of the rows carry a size: once, few, many, or a class if the clone is expanded.

>-|TRBV28|TRBJ1-3
ASSFGSRLGNTIY
>few|TRBV9|TRBJ2-5
ASSEQGMRGTQY
>-|TRBV28|TRBJ2-7
ASSSGRNEQY
>-|TRBV25-1|TRBJ2-3
ASSDRQRGGPDTQY
>-|TRBV27|TRBJ1-5
ASSLGSGHKPQH
>-|TRBV7-9|TRBJ2-1
ASSQLQVSSYNEQF
>-|TRBV5-1|TRBJ1-2
ASSFGQGKLANYGYT
>-|TRBV2|TRBJ2-1
ASSKDSYNEQF
>-|TRBV2|TRBJ2-5
ASMKGLQETQY
>-|TRBV5-4|TRBJ1-2
ASSLRGRSNYGYT
>-|TRBV5-4|TRBJ2-3
ASSLGGGTDTQY
>-|TRBV6-5|TRBJ2-1
ASSPTRVSYNEQF
>-|TRBV5-1|TRBJ1-4
ASSLGDTNEKLF
>once|TRBV28|TRBJ2-1
ASSLDRPSYNEQF
>-|TRBV7-9|TRBJ2-3
ASALSTDTQY
>-|TRBV25-1|TRBJ2-2
AAIARGTGELF
>-|TRBV2|TRBJ1-1
ASSPRQGETTEAF
>many|TRBV19|TRBJ1-5
ASKEGRRAYQPQH
>-|TRBV18|TRBJ1-1
ASSPLSGEAF
>-|TRBV28|TRBJ1-2
ASIPGGGIGGYT
>-|TRBV7-9|TRBJ2-1
ASSATGSWDEQF
>-|TRBV7-3|TRBJ2-3
ASSQRGPGLQTSTDTQY
>-|TRBV14|TRBJ2-1
ASSPRTGALSYNEQF
>-|TRBV7-9|TRBJ2-7
ASSISSTGGMYEQY
>-|TRBV7-6|TRBJ2-2
ASSLARGTGELF
>-|TRBV28|TRBJ2-7
ASSLNLQGQAFSYEQY
>-|TRBV6-5|TRBJ1-5
ASSIPNQPQH
>-|TRBV5-5|TRBJ2-1
ASSFGTSNEQF
>-|TRBV2|TRBJ2-7
ASGLGYEQY
>once|TRBV5-1|TRBJ2-5
ASSLSPQETQY
>-|TRBV2|TRBJ2-7
ASPKDPGGGSEQY
>few|TRBV11-3|TRBJ2-3
ASSFGTSGDTQY
>-|TRBV28|TRBJ1-3
ASSLHPGPGSGNTIY
>-|TRBV7-9|TRBJ2-5
ASSLAAGGETQY
>-|TRBV10-2|TRBJ1-5
ASSESGLNQPQH
>many|TRBV7-8|TRBJ2-7
ASSLTALGFDRGAYEQY
>few|TRBV7-2|TRBJ2-1
ASSLSASLARSEQF
>-|TRBV6-1|TRBJ1-4
ASSHGGRNNEKLF
>-|TRBV18|TRBJ1-2
ASSPGRGGDYGYT
>many|TRBV7-2|TRBJ2-5
ASSLHLETQY
>-|TRBV5-1|TRBJ2-2
ASSLGASANTGELF
>-|TRBV5-1|TRBJ2-1
ASSLTSGSNEQF